This T cell receptor (beta chain) was obtained from a study of cytomegalovirus exposure and HLA in healthy donors. This CDR3 is 16 amino acids long. Per germline, CDR1 MNHEY and CDR2 SVGAGI. V gave up 0 bases and J gave up 2 bases, with 13 bases separating them. The PCR ran on 60 Vbeta and 13 Jbeta primers. The assay was immunoSEQ multiplex PCR, and TCRdb's table has in-frame clones only and misses some. The data show approximately 200,000 clones, over 75% seen once. The origin of this receptor is a human donor in good health. This chain uses TRBV6-5 with TRBJ2-5, with D possibly being TRBD2 (5 bases). The material sequenced was PBMCs. In nucleotides, the CDR3 is TGTGCCAGCAGTTACTCGATCTCCAGCGGACAAGAGACCCAGTACTTC. This codes for CASSYSISSGQETQYF.